One sample yielded the 10 T cell receptor beta chains listed below, sequenced in a study of shared clonotypes between healthy human individuals. Produced via immunoSEQ multiplex PCR; TCRdb's table is partial and in-frame only. The table includes about 2.4 million clones, roughly 93% detected once. The sequenced sample was naive CD4+ T cells from PBMCs. Subset here: CD45RA+ positively selected. All receptors come from a man aged 18-30 years in good health. Some clones in this sample may be carry-over from other donors' samples.

V usage is TRBV4-2 and J usage is TRBJ2-5; 10 bases agree with TRBD2. The assigned J gene may be wrong: the sequence end matches TRBJ2-7 better. The CDR3 extends over 17 amino acids. CDR1 and CDR2 from the germline V gene are LGHNA and YNFKEQ. The CDR3 reads CASSHPSSGRAADEQYF. Written as DNA, the CDR3 is TGTGCCAGCAGCCACCCTTCGAGCGGGAGGGCCGCCGACGAGCAGTACTTC.

For the CDR3, the DNA is TGTGCCAGCAGCCTCCCGGGGTCCGACTATGGCTACACCTTC. This gives the protein CASSLPGSDYGYTF. This rearrangement joins TRBV5-6 to TRBJ1-2; no firm D call. The CDR3 loop spans 14 amino acids. CDR1 is SGHDT and CDR2 is YYEEEE in the germline V gene. V lost 4 bases to trimming and J lost 3 bases, with 13 bases between them.

V and J are TRBV5-1 and TRBJ2-2; D is undetermined. The CDR3 is 13 residues long. V was shortened by 0 bases and J by 7 bases, with 7 bases between the two germline ends. CDR1 and CDR2 from the germline V gene are SGHRS and YFSETQ. The CDR3 region is CASSLVGGGELFF. The CDR3 DNA reads as TGCGCCAGCAGCTTGGTGGGTGGCGGGGAGCTGTTTTTT.

The chain carries TRBV5-1 and TRBJ1-1; D uncertain. The CDR3 is 14 amino acids. Germline V gene lookup returns CDR1 SGHRS and CDR2 YFSETQ. Deletions cut 4 bases from V and 5 bases from J, with 15 bases between. DNA for the CDR3: TGCGCCAGCAGCACGGCGGAGGGTCGGACTGAAGCTTTCTTT. Amino acids: CASSTAEGRTEAFF.

The genes are TRBV2 and TRBJ2-5; D gene ambiguous. The CDR3 is 14 residues long. The V end was cut by 4 bases, the J end by 2 bases, with 11 bases between. Looked up from germline, CDR1 is SNHLY and CDR2 is FYNNEI. CDR3 nucleotides: TGTGCCAGCAGTGCTAGGGCAGTACAAGAGACCCAGTACTTC. It translates to CASSARAVQETQYF.

The chain links TRBV18 to TRBJ1-1; the D is unclear. Trimming left V 3 bases short and J 6 bases short, with 14 bases between. The CDR3 loop spans 14 amino acids. Germline loops: CDR1 KGHSH, CDR2 LQKENI. CDR3 sequence: CASSPVSEGAEAFF. CDR3 DNA sequence: TGTGCCAGCTCACCCGTATCCGAGGGCGCTGAAGCTTTCTTT.

The rearrangement uses TRBV7-3 and TRBJ2-7; 9 nucleotides align to TRBD1. The CDR3 extends over 13 amino acids. Germline CDR1 SGHTA, CDR2 FQGTGA. V was pared by 5 bases and J by 7 bases, with 6 bases of the junction left unmatched. The CDR3 here is CASSPGQGREQYF. The CDR3 coding sequence is TGTGCCAGCAGCCCGGGACAGGGACGGGAGCAGTACTTC. Based on the CDR3 plus reference TRBV7-3 and TRBJ2-7, the full variable domain is GAGVSQTPSNKVTEKGKYVELRCDPISGHTALYWYRQSLGQGPEFLIYFQGTGAADDSGLPNDRFFAVRPEGSVSTLKIQRTERGDSAVYLCASSPGQGREQYFGPGTRLTVT.

The chain links TRBV6-1 to TRBJ1-5, with 7 bases matching TRBD1. The CDR3 covers 17 residues. The V segment lost 3 bases and the J segment 3 bases; nucleotides outside the gene matches: 11. The V gene's germline CDR1 is MNHNS and CDR2 SASEGT. CDR3 in DNA: TGTGCCAGCAGTGAGCGGGACAGTCAATATTACAATCAGCCCCAGCATTTT. Amino acid sequence: CASSERDSQYYNQPQHF.

The gene calls are TRBV7-2 and TRBJ2-7, with TRBD1 identical over 7 bases. This CDR3 comprises 14 residues. Germline V gives CDR1 SGHTA, CDR2 FQGNSA. Germline trimming cut 5 bases from V and 3 bases from J; bases unmatched to any gene: 7. The CDR3 bases are TGTGCCAGCAGCCCGATGACAGGGAGCTACGAGCAGTACTTC. Translation: CASSPMTGSYEQYF.

This clone was counted only a few times. The chain carries TRBV28 and TRBJ1-1; D is ambiguous. The germline V gene encodes CDR1 MDHEN and CDR2 SYDVKM. The CDR3 length is 15 residues. V was trimmed by 6 bases and J by 2 bases, leaving 16 bases between them. This chain's CDR3 is CASRPGRLFNTEAFF. The CDR3, as DNA: TGTGCCAGCAGACCGGGAAGACTGTTTAACACTGAAGCTTTCTTT.